These 8 T cell receptor beta chains came from one sample sequenced in a study of shared clonotypes between healthy human individuals. Naive CD8 cells, CD45RO-negative and positively selected for CCR7, excluded terminally differentiated effector memory CD45RA+ cells. Produced via immunoSEQ multiplex PCR; TCRdb's table is partial and in-frame only. Of around 2,100,000 clones in the sample, about 95% were seen once. What was sequenced was naive CD8+ T cells sorted from blood. The receptors were sampled from a man between 18 and 35 years old in good health.

The chain is built from TRBV6-1 and TRBJ1-4; 8 positions agree with TRBD1. The CDR3 length is 15 residues. The junction had 5 bases not matched to a gene; V was cut back by 5 bases and J by 3 bases. Looked up from germline, CDR1 is MNHNS and CDR2 is SASEGT. In DNA, the CDR3 is TGTGCCAGCAGTCTTGGGACAGGCGCTAATGAAAAACTGTTTTTT. Protein: CASSLGTGANEKLFF.

This clone came up a few times. The gene calls are TRBV19 and TRBJ2-7; 9 bases fit TRBD1. This CDR3 region has 13 residues. Germline V gene lookup returns CDR1 LNHDA and CDR2 SQIVND (reference sequence). V dropped 5 bases and J dropped 5; count of bases not matched to a gene: 4. The CDR3 DNA reads TGTGCCAGTAGTCGGACAGGGGTAAACGAGCAGTACTTC. It specifies CASSRTGVNEQYF.

The chain carries TRBV27 and TRBJ1-6; tentative D call: TRBD1 (6 bases). This CDR3 comprises 14 residues. In germline, CDR1 is MNHEY, CDR2 SMNVEV (reference sequence). V was clipped by 7 bases and J by 6 bases, with 13 bases between them. Here the CDR3 reads CASTLTGFNSPLHF. The CDR3, as DNA: TGTGCCAGCACCCTGACAGGATTTAATTCACCCCTCCACTTT.

The table lists this clone with a count of one. The chain joins TRBV19 to TRBJ2-7, with 8 bases identical to TRBD2. The CDR3 has 15 amino acids. V lost 2 bases and J lost 5; bases outside the gene matches: 8. Germline loops: CDR1 LNHDA, CDR2 SQIVND (reference sequence). CDR3 nucleotides: TGTGCCAGTAGTATATCCACGGGGGGGCGGAACGAGCAGTACTTC. Protein: CASSISTGGRNEQYF.

The chain carries TRBV5-4 and TRBJ2-4, with unresolved D. This CDR3 contains 13 residues. V gave up 2 bases and J gave up 7 bases, with 10 bases separating them. The germline V gene encodes CDR1 SGHNT and CDR2 YYREEE (reference sequence). CDR3 protein: CASSFDPMNIQYF. CDR3 in DNA: TGTGCCAGCAGCTTTGACCCTATGAACATTCAGTACTTC. Full variable domain (remainder filled in from reference TRBV5-4 and TRBJ2-4): ETGVTQSPTHLIKTRGQQVTLRCSSQSGHNTVSWYQQALGQGPQFIFQYYREEENGRGNFPPRFSGLQFPNYSSELNVNALELDDSALYLCASSFDPMNIQYFGAGTRLSVL.

The chain couples TRBV7-9 to TRBJ1-4, with D hard to call. V was clipped by 2 bases and J by 6 bases, with 10 bases between them. CDR3 size: 14 residues. Germline loops: CDR1 SEHNR, CDR2 FQNEAQ (reference sequence). The CDR3 sequence: CASSLNQEDEKLFF. CDR3 nucleotide sequence: TGTGCCAGCAGCTTAAATCAGGAAGATGAAAAACTGTTTTTT.

The chain couples TRBV10-2 to TRBJ2-7; D unresolved. The CDR3 loop spans 14 amino acids. With 0 bases removed from V and 3 bases from J, the gap between germline ends came to 9 bases. In germline, CDR1 is WSHSY, CDR2 SAAADI. The DNA for the CDR3 is TGCGCCAGCAGTGAGTCAGGGTACGGCTACGAGCAGTACTTC. It yields the protein CASSESGYGYEQYF.

The chain joins TRBV5-1 to TRBJ2-7, with TRBD1 identical over 7 bases. Per germline, CDR1 SGHRS and CDR2 YFSETQ. CDR3 length equals 15 residues. The J segment lost 0 bases and the V segment lost 2 bases, leaving 5 bases of the junction unmatched. This CDR3 reads CASSFSTGASYEQYF. CDR3 coding DNA: TGCGCCAGCAGCTTCTCAACAGGGGCCTCCTACGAGCAGTACTTC.